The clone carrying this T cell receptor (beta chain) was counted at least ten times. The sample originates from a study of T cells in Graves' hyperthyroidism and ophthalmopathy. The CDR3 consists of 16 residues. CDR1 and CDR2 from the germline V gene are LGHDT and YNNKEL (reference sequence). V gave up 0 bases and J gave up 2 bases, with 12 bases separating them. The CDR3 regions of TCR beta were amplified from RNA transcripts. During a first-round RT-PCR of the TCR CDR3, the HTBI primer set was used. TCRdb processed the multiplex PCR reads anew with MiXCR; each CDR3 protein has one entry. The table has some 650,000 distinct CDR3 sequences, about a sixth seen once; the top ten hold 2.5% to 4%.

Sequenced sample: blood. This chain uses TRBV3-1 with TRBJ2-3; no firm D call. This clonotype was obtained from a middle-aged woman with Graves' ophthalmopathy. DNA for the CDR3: TGTGCCAGCAGCCAAGACACTCCAGACCACACAGATACGCAGTATTTT. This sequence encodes CASSQDTPDHTDTQYF.